The 8 T cell receptor beta chains below come from one sample, sequenced in a study of T cell repertoires in cytomegalovirus infection. These receptors' targets are unknown. TCRdb re-analysed the reads in MiXCR, keeping a single row per CDR3 protein. The sample carries about 920,000 distinct CDR3 sequences, less than 40% recorded once. Here the sequenced sample was cultured CD8+ T cells from PBMCs, taken from culture after CMV antigen stimulation. Receptor source: a human donor in good health (CMV status not recorded). Some clones in this sample may be carry-over from other donors' samples.

This rearrangement joins TRBV6-1 to TRBJ2-3; 8 bases match TRBD1. This CDR3 contains 14 residues. J lost 4 bases, V lost 5 bases, and 5 bases had no gene match. Germline values: CDR1 MNHNS, CDR2 SASEGT. CDR3 in DNA: TGTGCCAGCAGTTTTAGGACAGGGTCAGATACGCAGTATTTT. Residues: CASSFRTGSDTQYF.

The chain links TRBV29-1 to TRBJ2-3; possible D gene TRBD1, 6 bases. The V end was cut by 6 bases, the J end by 1 base, with 14 bases between. The CDR3 contains 14 residues. The V gene's germline CDR1 is SQVTM and CDR2 ANQGSEA. The CDR3, as DNA: TGCAGCGTCACGGTGGGGGCGCGCACAGATACGCAGTATTTT. Protein product: CSVTVGARTDTQYF.

This clonotype was observed a handful of times. V usage is TRBV6-5 and J usage is TRBJ1-4, with 7 bases lining up with TRBD1. CDR1 and CDR2 (germline): MNHEY, SVGAGI. The V gene end was trimmed by 6 bases and the J gene end by 4 bases; junction bases not matched to a gene: 8. This CDR3 is built from 15 residues. The CDR3 coding sequence is TGTGCCAGCAGGGGGTCAGGGGGGATTAATGAAAAACTGTTTTTT. Translating gives CASRGSGGINEKLFF.

The genes are TRBV28 and TRBJ2-7; 8 nucleotides agree with TRBD1. The junction had 5 bases not matched to a gene; V was cut back by 6 bases and J by 7 bases. CDR1 MDHEN and CDR2 SYDVKM come from the germline V gene. The CDR3 is 12 amino acids. This CDR3 is CASSRGQGEQYV. The CDR3 DNA reads TGTGCCAGCAGCCGAGGACAGGGAGAGCAGTACGTC.

The genes are TRBV20-1 and TRBJ1-2, with TRBD1 identical over 8 bases. V lost 0 bases to trimming and J lost 4 bases; unmatched junction nucleotides: 7. Germline V gives CDR1 DFQATT, CDR2 SNEGSKA (reference sequence). The CDR3 extends over 15 amino acids. The CDR3 loop is CSARERDRSLYGYTF. Here the CDR3 DNA reads TGCAGTGCTAGAGAGCGGGACAGGTCGCTCTATGGCTACACCTTC.

V is TRBV9 and J is TRBJ1-2; 11 bases agree with TRBD1. Germline trimming cut 5 bases from V and 2 bases from J; bases unmatched to any gene: 8. This CDR3 contains 16 residues. Germline V CDR1 and CDR2: SGDLS, YYNGEE. This CDR3 is CASSLSGQGGNYGYTF. For the CDR3, the DNA is TGTGCCAGCAGTTTATCGGGACAGGGGGGGAACTATGGCTACACCTTC.

The CDR3 reads CAAGLNTEAFF. The CDR3 DNA follows: TGTGCCGCTGGGTTGAACACTGAAGCTTTCTTT. The rearrangement joins TRBV12-3 or TRBV12-4 to TRBJ1-1; no definite D call. This CDR3 spans 11 amino acids. The ends were cut back, 11 bases at V and 0 bases at J, with 7 bases in the middle.

This clonotype was picked up a small number of times. The chain is built from TRBV12-3 or TRBV12-4 and TRBJ2-2; no reliable D call. The CDR3 consists of 14 residues. V dropped 6 bases and J dropped 3 bases, with 11 bases sitting between them. CDR3 DNA: TGTGCCAGCAGCTCATTCCAGTACACCGGGGAGCTGTTTTTT. It encodes CASSSFQYTGELFF.